Described below is a single TCR beta chain sequence and its context. Using immunoSEQ multiplex PCR, the repertoire was profiled, and TCRdb retains in-frame clones only, with some absent. Of nearly 90,000 clones in the sample, about 95% were seen once. The sample belongs to a study of technical replicates of blood from a handful of donors. In germline, CDR1 is SGHVS, CDR2 FQNEAQ. V gave up 1 base and J gave up 4 bases; unmatched junction bases: 8. CDR3 size: 16 residues. The sequence was obtained from a human donor in good health. The V and J genes are TRBV7-8 and TRBJ1-1; 8 nucleotides match TRBD1. Sequences were obtained from T cells isolated from PBMCs. CDR3 coding DNA: TGTGCCAGCAGCTTAGTCTCAGGGGGCTCGGGCACTGAAGCTTTCTTT. It is translated as CASSLVSGGSGTEAFF. Filled out from reference TRBV7-8 and TRBJ1-1, the complete variable domain reads GAGVSQSPRYKVAKRGQDVALRCDPISGHVSLFWYQQALGQGPEFLTYFQNEAQLDKSGLPSDRFFAERPEGSVSTLKIQRTQQEDSAVYLCASSLVSGGSGTEAFFGQGTRLTVV.